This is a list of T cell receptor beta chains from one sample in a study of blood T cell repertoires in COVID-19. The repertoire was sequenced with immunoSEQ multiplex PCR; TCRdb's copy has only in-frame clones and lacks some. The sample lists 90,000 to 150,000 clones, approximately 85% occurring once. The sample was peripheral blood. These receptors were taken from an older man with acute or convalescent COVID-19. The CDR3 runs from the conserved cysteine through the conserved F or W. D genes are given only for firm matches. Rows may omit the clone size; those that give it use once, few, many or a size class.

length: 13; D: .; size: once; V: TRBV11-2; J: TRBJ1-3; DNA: TGTGCCAGCGGGCCGTTCTCTGGAAACACCATATATTTT; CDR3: CASGPFSGNTIYF
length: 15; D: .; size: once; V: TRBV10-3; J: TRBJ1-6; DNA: TGTGCCATCAGTGAGGGGAGCTCCTATAATTCACCCCTCCACTTT; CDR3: CAISEGSSYNSPLHF
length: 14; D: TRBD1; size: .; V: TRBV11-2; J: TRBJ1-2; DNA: TGTGCCAGCAGCATAGGGACAGTGGGCTATGGCTACACCTTC; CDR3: CASSIGTVGYGYTF
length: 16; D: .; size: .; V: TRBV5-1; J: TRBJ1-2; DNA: TGCGCCAGCAGCCTACGCCATATGGGAGGGGGCTATGGCTACACCTTC; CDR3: CASSLRHMGGGYGYTF
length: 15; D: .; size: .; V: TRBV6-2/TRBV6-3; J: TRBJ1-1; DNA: TGTGCCAGCAGTTCGGGGAGACGGGGGAACACTGAAGCTTTCTTT; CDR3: CASSSGRRGNTEAFF
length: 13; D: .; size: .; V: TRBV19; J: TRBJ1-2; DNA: TGTGCCAGTAGTGACACCCATAACTATGGCTACACCTTC; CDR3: CASSDTHNYGYTF
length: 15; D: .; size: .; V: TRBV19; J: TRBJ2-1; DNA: TGTGCCAGTACCGCGGAGGCTTTCTCCTACAATGAGCAGTTCTTC; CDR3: CASTAEAFSYNEQFF
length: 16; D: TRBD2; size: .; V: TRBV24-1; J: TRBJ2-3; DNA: TGTGCCACCAGTGACCCCAAGCGGGGGGATGCAGATACGCAGTATTTT; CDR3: CATSDPKRGDADTQYF
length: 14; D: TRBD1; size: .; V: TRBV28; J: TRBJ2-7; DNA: TGTGCCAGCAGTTACCTCCGGGACAGCGTCGAGCAGTACTTC; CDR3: CASSYLRDSVEQYF
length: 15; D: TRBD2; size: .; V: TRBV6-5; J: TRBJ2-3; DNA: TGTGCCAGCAGTCCTACTAGCGGGGGGGCAAATACGCAGTATTTT; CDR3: CASSPTSGGANTQYF
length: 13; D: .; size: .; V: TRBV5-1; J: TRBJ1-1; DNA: TGCGCCAGCAGCCCGGGAGATGGCACTGAAGCTTTCTTT; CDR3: CASSPGDGTEAFF
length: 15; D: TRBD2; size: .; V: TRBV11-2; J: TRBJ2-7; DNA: TGTGCCAGCAGCTTAAAGCGGGGGGGCTTGGGCGAGCAGTACTTC; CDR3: CASSLKRGGLGEQYF
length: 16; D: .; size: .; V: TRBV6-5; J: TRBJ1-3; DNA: TGTGCCAGCAGTTACTCGATGCGGGGAACTGGAAACACCATATATTTT; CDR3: CASSYSMRGTGNTIYF
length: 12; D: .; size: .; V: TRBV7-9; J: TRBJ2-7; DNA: TGTGCCAGCAGCTTCAGCTCCTACGAGCAGTACTTC; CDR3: CASSFSSYEQYF
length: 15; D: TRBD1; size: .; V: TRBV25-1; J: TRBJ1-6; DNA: TGTGCCAGCACGATGACAGGGCGTGTGGGTACACCCCTCCACTTT; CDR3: CASTMTGRVGTPLHF
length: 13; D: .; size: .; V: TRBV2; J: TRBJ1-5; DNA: TGTGCCAGCAGTATAGTCGATAATCAGCCCCAGCATTTT; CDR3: CASSIVDNQPQHF
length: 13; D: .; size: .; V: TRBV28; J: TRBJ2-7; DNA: TGTGCCAGCATGAACAGGCTCTCCTACGAGCAGTACTTC; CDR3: CASMNRLSYEQYF
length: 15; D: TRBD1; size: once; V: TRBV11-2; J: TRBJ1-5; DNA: TGTGCCAGCAGCGGAAGCCGGGACAGAAATCAGCCCCAGCATTTT; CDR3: CASSGSRDRNQPQHF
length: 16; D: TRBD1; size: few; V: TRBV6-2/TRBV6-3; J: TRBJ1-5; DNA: TGTGCCAGCAGTTACCCGGGACAGGACCCTTATCAGCCCCAGCATTTT; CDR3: CASSYPGQDPYQPQHF
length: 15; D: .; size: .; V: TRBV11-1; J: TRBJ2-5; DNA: TGTGCCAGCAGCTTAGTGGGGACACCACAAGAGACCCAGTACTTC; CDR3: CASSLVGTPQETQYF
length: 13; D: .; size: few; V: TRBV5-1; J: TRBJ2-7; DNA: TGCGCCAGCAGCTCGGACAGAGCTTACGAGCAGTACTTC; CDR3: CASSSDRAYEQYF
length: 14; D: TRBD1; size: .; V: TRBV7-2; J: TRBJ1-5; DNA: TGTGCCAGCAGCTTAGACAGGGGGAATCAGCCCCAGCATTTT; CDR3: CASSLDRGNQPQHF
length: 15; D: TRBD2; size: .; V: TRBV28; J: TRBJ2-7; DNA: TGTGCCAGCACCTCTCCGGGGGGGCTTACCTACGAGCAGTACTTC; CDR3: CASTSPGGLTYEQYF
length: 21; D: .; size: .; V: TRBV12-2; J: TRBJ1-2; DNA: TGTGCAAGTCGCTTAGTAAAAATCTGGGACAGGGTGGATATTTGGAGCTATGGCTACACCTTC; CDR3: CASRLVKIWDRVDIWSYGYTF
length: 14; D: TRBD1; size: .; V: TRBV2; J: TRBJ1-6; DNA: TGTGCCAGCACTCCGGACAGGGATAATTCACCCCTCCACTTT; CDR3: CASTPDRDNSPLHF
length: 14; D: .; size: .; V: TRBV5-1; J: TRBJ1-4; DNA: TGCGCCAGCAGCTTGGGACAGCAAAATGAAAAACTGTTTTTT; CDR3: CASSLGQQNEKLFF
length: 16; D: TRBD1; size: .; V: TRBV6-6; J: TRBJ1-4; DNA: TGTGCCAGCAGTTACGGGGCTCGGACAGGGGGGGCAAAACTGTTTTTT; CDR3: CASSYGARTGGAKLFF
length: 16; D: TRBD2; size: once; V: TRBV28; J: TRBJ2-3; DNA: TGTGCCAGCAGTTTTGGAAGCGGGAGTAACTCAGATACGCAGTATTTT; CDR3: CASSFGSGSNSDTQYF
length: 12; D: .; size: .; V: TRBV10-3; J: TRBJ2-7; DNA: TGTGCCATCAGGGACAGCTCCTACGAGCAGTACTTC; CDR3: CAIRDSSYEQYF
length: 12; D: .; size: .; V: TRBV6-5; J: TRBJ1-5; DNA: TGTGCCAGCGGCTCCCCCCATCAGCCCCAGCATTTT; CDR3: CASGSPHQPQHF
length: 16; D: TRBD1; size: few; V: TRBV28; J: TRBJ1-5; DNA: TGTGCCAGCAGTTTACGACGGACAGGGCACAATCAGCCCCAGCATTTT; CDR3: CASSLRRTGHNQPQHF
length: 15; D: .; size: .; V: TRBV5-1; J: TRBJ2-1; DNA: TGCGCCAGCAGCTTGGGCGGAGGGTTCTACAATGAGCAGTTCTTC; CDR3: CASSLGGGFYNEQFF
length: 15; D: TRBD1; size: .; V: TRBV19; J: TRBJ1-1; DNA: TGTGCCAGTAGTCCCGGGACAGGAGAATTGATAGAAGCTTTCTTT; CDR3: CASSPGTGELIEAFF
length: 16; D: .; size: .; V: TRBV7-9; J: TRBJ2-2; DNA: TGTGCCAGCAGCTTAGCGCCGTCAGGGGTGTCCGGGGAGCTGTTTTTT; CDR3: CASSLAPSGVSGELFF
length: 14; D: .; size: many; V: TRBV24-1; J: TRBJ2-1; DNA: TGTGCCACCGTAGAAAGGGGGTACAGGGACGAGCAGTTCTTC; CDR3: CATVERGYRDEQFF
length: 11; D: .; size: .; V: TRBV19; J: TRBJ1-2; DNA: TGTGCCAGTAGTATTGGGAGCGGCTACACCTTC; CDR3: CASSIGSGYTF
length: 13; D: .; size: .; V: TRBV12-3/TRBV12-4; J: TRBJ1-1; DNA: TGTGCCAGCAGGAAAACAGGGTTGAGAGGGGGTTTCTTT; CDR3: CASRKTGLRGGFF
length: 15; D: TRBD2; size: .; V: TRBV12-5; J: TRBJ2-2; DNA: TGTGCTAGTTCTCTTGCGGGGGAGAACACCGGGGAGCTGTTTTTT; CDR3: CASSLAGENTGELFF
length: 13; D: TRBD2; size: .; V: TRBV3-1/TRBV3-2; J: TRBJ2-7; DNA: TGTGCCAGCAGCCAAGAAGCGGGGGTGGAGCAGTACTTC; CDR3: CASSQEAGVEQYF
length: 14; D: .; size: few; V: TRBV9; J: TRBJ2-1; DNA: TGTGCCAGCAGCGTATCAGGGTCCTACAATGAGCAGTTCTTC; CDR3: CASSVSGSYNEQFF
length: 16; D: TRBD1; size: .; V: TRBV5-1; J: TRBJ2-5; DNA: TGCGCCAGCAGCTCGCGCGTACAGGGGTCGCGGGAGACCCAGTACTTC; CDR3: CASSSRVQGSRETQYF
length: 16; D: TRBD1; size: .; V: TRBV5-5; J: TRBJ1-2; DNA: TGTGCCAGCAGCCAGAGAAGACAGGGCGGAGACTATGGCTACACCTTC; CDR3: CASSQRRQGGDYGYTF
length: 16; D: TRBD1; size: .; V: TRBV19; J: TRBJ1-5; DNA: TGTGCCAGCGGACAGGCCAACGCGTTCCCGTATCAGCCCCAGCATTTT; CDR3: CASGQANAFPYQPQHF